These 17 T cell receptor beta chains were all obtained from the same sample, sequenced in a study of tumor and adjacent non-tumor tissue in lung cancer. The template was RNA from unsorted bulk tissue. Three rounds of nested PCR, following a modified ARM-PCR protocol, produced the TCRbeta library. TCRdb reprocessed the multiplex PCR reads with MiXCR, giving one entry per CDR3 protein. The table has 200,000 to 250,000 distinct CDR3 sequences, less than 80% seen once; the top ten hold almost 25%. Sequenced: lung tumor tissue. These receptors were taken from a man aged 55 to 70 with non-small cell lung cancer.

A note on this clonotype: This could be a read error, since a much larger clone is one nucleotide away. V is TRBV20-1 and J is TRBJ1-2, with unresolved D. The V gene's germline CDR1 is DFQATT and CDR2 SNEGSKA (reference sequence). The CDR3 runs to 14 residues. V dropped 4 bases and J dropped 1 base, with 13 bases sitting between them. CDR3 loop: CSATLTHSNYGYTF. The CDR3 DNA sequence: TGCAGTGCTACGCTGACCCATAGTAACTATGGCTACACCTTC.

The chain uses TRBV6-5 and TRBJ1-2; D not certain. CDR1 MNHEY and CDR2 SVGAGI come from the germline V gene. Trimming shortened V by 2 bases and J by 5 bases, and 9 bases separated the two germline ends. The CDR3 is made up of 13 amino acids. CDR3 bases: TGTGCCAGCAGTTACGACGGCAATTATGGCTACACCTTC. As protein: CASSYDGNYGYTF.

Worth noting for this clonotype: A much larger clone differs from this one at a single base, so this may be a read error. This chain links TRBV29-1 with TRBJ1-1; 9 positions match TRBD1. Trimming at V came to 6 bases and at J to 1 base, leaving 6 bases not matched to a gene. Germline V gene lookup returns CDR1 SQVTM and CDR2 ANQGSEA. There are 14 residues in the CDR3. The chain's CDR3 is CSVPRTGANTEAFF. DNA of the CDR3: TGCAGCGTCCCCAGGACAGGGGCGAACACTGAAGCTTTCTTT.

This clonotype showed up just a few times. The chain combines TRBV7-2 with TRBJ2-4; 7 bases line up with TRBD1. J gave up 12 bases and V 5 bases, and 10 bases lay outside the gene matches. The germline gives CDR1 SGHTA, CDR2 FQGNSA. The CDR3 contains 13 residues. The CDR3 DNA is TGTGCCAGCAGCCACGGACAGGACACAACTCAGTACTTC. Translated, it gives CASSHGQDTTQYF.

Concerning this clonotype itself: A much larger clone differs from this one at a single base, so this may be a read error. This chain links TRBV11-3 with TRBJ2-5; unclear D gene. Germline values: CDR1 SGHNT, CDR2 YENEEA. This CDR3 is 14 amino acids long. As DNA, the CDR3 is TGTCCCAGCAGCTTAGCCTATAACGGGGAGACCCAGTACTTC. It specifies CPSSLAYNGETQYF.

For this clonotype: With a much larger clone just one base away, this may be a read error. The limits of the CDR3 on the DNA are not certain, so only TCRdb's listed CDR3 is given. The CDR3 sequence: CASSSSGLSKNIEYF. This sequence joins TRBV6-9 and TRBJ2-4. The CDR3 is 15 amino acids long, termini counted. CDR1 is MNHGY and CDR2 is SVAAGI in the germline V gene.

A word on this clonotype: Sequence at one end of the junction differs from germline and may be a read error. The V and J genes are TRBV20-1 and TRBJ2-7, with unresolved D. Germline values: CDR1 DFQATT, CDR2 SNEGSKA (reference sequence). The CDR3 is 14 amino acids. CDR3 residues: CSARDRMASYQQYF. The CDR3 nucleotides read TGCAGTGCTAGAGATCGCATGGCCTCCTACCAGCAGTACTTC.

A note on this clonotype: This may arise from a read error, as a much more abundant clone is one base away. The rearrangement joins TRBV7-9 to TRBJ2-4; TRBD2 is a possible D gene (7 bases). CDR3 length: 14 residues. Per the germline V gene, CDR1 is SEHNR and CDR2 is FQNEAQ (reference sequence). The CDR3 reads CTSSLGGGIDIQYF. For the CDR3, the DNA is TGTACCAGCAGCTTAGGGGGAGGGATTGACATTCAGTACTTC.

Turning to this clonotype: A much larger clone differs by one base, so this may be a read error. The chain has TRBV4-3 and TRBJ2-7; TRBD1 aligns across 7 bases. The CDR3 sequence is 15 residues long. Germline V gene data show CDR1 as LGHNA and CDR2 as YSLEER. The CDR3 is CASSKDPRDSYEQYF. The CDR3 coding sequence is TGCGCCAGCAGCAAAGATCCCCGGGACAGCTACGAGCAGTACTTC.

A remark on this clonotype: This CDR3 fails to terminate in the conserved phenylalanine or tryptophan, so it likely reflects a read error. The CDR3 DNA reads TGCAGTGCTAGAGATCGGGGCATTACCTACGAGCAGTACCTC. It codes for CSARDRGITYEQYL. The chain has TRBV20-1 and TRBJ2-7; either TRBD1 or TRBD2 may supply D (5 bases each). V was pared by 0 bases and J by 2 bases, with 11 bases between. The CDR3 has 14 amino acids. From germline, CDR1 is DFQATT and CDR2 SNEGSKA (reference sequence).

The table lists this clonotype with a few counts. The chain joins TRBV6-1 to TRBJ2-7; the match to TRBD2 covers 9 bases. Germline V CDR1 and CDR2: MNHNS, SASEGT. The V segment lost 3 bases and the J segment 2 bases; nucleotides outside the gene matches: 5. This CDR3 comprises 15 residues. The CDR3 bases are TGTGCCAGCAGTGAGGGACTAGCCGCGGCCTACGAGCAGTACTTC. This codes for CASSEGLAAAYEQYF.

The sample holds a few counts of this clonotype. Germline and junction disagree at one end, which may indicate a read error. V gene TRBV6-2 or TRBV6-3 combines with J gene TRBJ2-1; 9 bases are a match to TRBD2. This CDR3 has 15 amino acids. Germline CDR1 MNHEY, CDR2 SVGEGT. CDR3 loop: CAISYGLAGTDEQFF. CDR3 coding DNA: TGTGCCATCAGTTACGGCCTAGCGGGGACCGATGAGCAGTTCTTC.

Only a few counts were recorded for this clonotype. V is TRBV28 and J is TRBJ2-5, with a tentative D call TRBD2 (5 bases). Germline CDR1 is MDHEN and CDR2 is SYDVKM. The CDR3 has 11 amino acids. V shed 4 bases and J shed 7 bases, with 7 bases lying between them. Here the CDR3 DNA reads TGTGCCAGCAGTTCTCGGGGGACCCAGTACTTC. Protein: CASSSRGTQYF.

The chain has TRBV20-1 and TRBJ2-7; tentatively, D is TRBD2 (5 bases). V lost 1 base and J 3 bases, leaving 10 bases between the germline ends. Germline values: CDR1 DFQATT, CDR2 SNEGSKA (reference sequence). This CDR3 is built from 13 residues. CDR3 nucleotide sequence: TGCAGTGCTAGAGGGGAAGGAGGCTACGAGCAGTACTTC. Protein product: CSARGEGGYEQYF.

On this clonotype itself: The junction and the germline gene differ at one end; a read error may be behind it. The chain joins TRBV5-5 to TRBJ2-2; D not resolved. Germline assignment: CDR1 SGHKS and CDR2 YYEKEE (reference sequence). There are 13 residues in the CDR3. The CDR3 spells CVSSLQIHGELFF. Written as DNA, the CDR3 is TGTGTCAGCAGCTTGCAGATTCACGGGGAGCTGTTTTTT.

This clonotype occurred a few times. This sequence joins TRBV5-5 and TRBJ2-7, with unresolved D. The V gene's germline CDR1 is SGHKS and CDR2 YYEKEE (reference sequence). Deletions cut 0 bases from V and 3 bases from J, with 10 bases between. The CDR3 totals 14 residues. The CDR3 DNA sequence: TGTGCCAGCAGCTTGGCCACAGACCTCTACGAGCAGTACTTC. Residues: CASSLATDLYEQYF.

CDR3: CASSAGTGNEQYF. The CDR3 nucleotides read TGTGCCAGCAGCGCCGGGACAGGGAACGAGCAGTACTTC. The chain joins TRBV11-2 to TRBJ2-7; 9 nucleotides match TRBD1. The J segment lost 5 bases and the V segment lost 5 bases, leaving 4 bases of the junction unmatched. Germline V lookup: CDR1 SGHAT, CDR2 FQNNGV. This CDR3 region has 13 residues.